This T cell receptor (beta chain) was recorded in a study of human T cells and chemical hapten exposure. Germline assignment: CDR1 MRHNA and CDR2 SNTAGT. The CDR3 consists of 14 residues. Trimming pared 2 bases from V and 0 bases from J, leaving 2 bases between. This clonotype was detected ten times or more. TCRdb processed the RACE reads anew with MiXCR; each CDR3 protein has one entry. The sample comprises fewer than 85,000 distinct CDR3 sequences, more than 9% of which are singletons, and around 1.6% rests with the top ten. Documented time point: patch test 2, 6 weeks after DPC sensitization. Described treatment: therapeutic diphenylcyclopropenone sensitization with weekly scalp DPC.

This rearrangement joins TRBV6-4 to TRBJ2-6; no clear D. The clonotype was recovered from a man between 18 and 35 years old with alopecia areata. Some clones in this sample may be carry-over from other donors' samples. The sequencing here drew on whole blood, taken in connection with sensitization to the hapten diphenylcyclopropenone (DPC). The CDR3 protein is CASSDNSGANVLTF. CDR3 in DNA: TGTGCCAGCAGTGACAACTCTGGGGCCAACGTCCTGACTTTC.